The 4 T cell receptor beta chains presented below share a single source sample, sequenced in a study of shared clonotypes between healthy human individuals. The repertoire was sequenced with immunoSEQ multiplex PCR; TCRdb's copy has only in-frame clones and lacks some. The data contain roughly 2 million clones, around 95% of them seen just once; the ten biggest clones take up 0.13%. Sequenced input: naive CD4+ T cells sorted from blood. The subset is: CD45RA+ positively selected. These receptors all stem from a man younger than 35 in good health.

This clone has more than one count but fewer than ten. The chain uses TRBV10-3 and TRBJ1-2; 7 positions match TRBD1. The V gene end was trimmed by 5 bases and the J gene end by 4 bases; junction bases not matched to a gene: 4. Germline CDR1 is ENHRY and CDR2 is SYGVKD. The CDR3 runs 13 residues. The CDR3 loop reads CAISRQGVYGYTF. The CDR3 DNA sequence: TGTGCCATCAGTCGACAGGGAGTCTATGGCTACACCTTC.

Details on this clone: Other DNA sequences in the sample encode the same CDR3. The chain links TRBV19 to TRBJ1-6, with 7 bases identical to TRBD1. From germline, CDR1 is LNHDA and CDR2 SQIVND (reference sequence). After removal of 4 bases from V and 4 bases from J, the junction contained 4 bases not matched to a gene. The CDR3 contains 15 residues. The chain's CDR3 is CASSTGTAYNSPLHF. DNA of the CDR3: TGTGCCAGTAGTACGGGGACAGCGTATAATTCACCCCTCCACTTT.

J is TRBJ2-4 and V is TRBV7-2, with 16 bases that match TRBD2. This CDR3 contains 15 residues. The V gene end was trimmed by 4 bases and the J gene end by 12 bases; junction bases not matched to a gene: 6. The germline V gene has CDR1 SGHTA and CDR2 FQGNSA. The CDR3: CASSSPGLAGGSQYF. The CDR3 coding sequence is TGTGCCAGCAGCTCCCCGGGACTAGCGGGAGGGAGTCAGTACTTC.

The chain has TRBV7-3 and TRBJ2-5, with D hard to call. Trimming removed 5 bases at V and 5 bases at J, with 12 bases between. Germline V gene lookup returns CDR1 SGHTA and CDR2 FQGTGA. The length of the CDR3 is 13 residues. CDR3 DNA: TGTGCCAGCAGCCTCCAGGCCCTGGAGACCCAGTACTTC. This translates into CASSLQALETQYF.